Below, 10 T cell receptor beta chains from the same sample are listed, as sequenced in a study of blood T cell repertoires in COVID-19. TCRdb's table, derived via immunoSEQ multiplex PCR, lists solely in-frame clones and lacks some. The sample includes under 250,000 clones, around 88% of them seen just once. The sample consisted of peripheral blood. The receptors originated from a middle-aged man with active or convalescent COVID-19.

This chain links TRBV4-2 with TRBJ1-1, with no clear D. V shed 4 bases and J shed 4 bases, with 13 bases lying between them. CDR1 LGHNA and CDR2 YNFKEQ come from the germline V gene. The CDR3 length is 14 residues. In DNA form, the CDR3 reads TGTGCCAGCAGCCCCCAAGTGGAGGCCACTGAAGCTTTCTTT. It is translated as CASSPQVEATEAFF.

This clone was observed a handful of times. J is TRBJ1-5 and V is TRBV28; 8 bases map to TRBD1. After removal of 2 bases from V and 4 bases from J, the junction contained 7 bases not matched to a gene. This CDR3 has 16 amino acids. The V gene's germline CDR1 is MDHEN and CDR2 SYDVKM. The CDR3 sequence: CASSLHGQGINQPQHF. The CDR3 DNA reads TGTGCCAGCAGTTTACATGGACAGGGAATTAATCAGCCCCAGCATTTT.

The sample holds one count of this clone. CDR3: CASSFRRRRQEQPQHF. The CDR3 DNA reads TGTGCCAGCAGTTTTAGGCGACGGAGGCAGGAGCAGCCCCAGCATTTT. The chain couples TRBV6-6 to TRBJ1-5; no clear D. Trimming took off 4 bases at V and 7 bases at J, with 20 bases between the two ends. Germline-derived CDR1 and CDR2 are MNHNY and SVGAGI (reference sequence). This CDR3 has 16 amino acids.

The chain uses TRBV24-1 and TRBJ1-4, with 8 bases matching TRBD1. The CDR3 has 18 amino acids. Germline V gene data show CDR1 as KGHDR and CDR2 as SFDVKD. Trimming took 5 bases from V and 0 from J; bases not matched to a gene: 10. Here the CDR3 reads CATSATPGTGATNEKLFF. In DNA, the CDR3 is TGTGCCACCAGTGCTACCCCCGGGACAGGAGCAACTAATGAAAAACTGTTTTTT.

In nucleotides, the CDR3 is TGTGCCAGCAGCTTAACAGCGGCGGGAGGGCCTGAGGACGAGCAGTACTTC. Its protein is CASSLTAAGGPEDEQYF. The chain recombines TRBV7-9 with TRBJ2-7; 9 bases align to TRBD2. This CDR3 is built from 17 residues. With 2 bases clipped from V and 5 bases from J, the junction kept 13 bases outside the gene matches. Germline assignment: CDR1 SEHNR and CDR2 FQNEAQ (reference sequence).

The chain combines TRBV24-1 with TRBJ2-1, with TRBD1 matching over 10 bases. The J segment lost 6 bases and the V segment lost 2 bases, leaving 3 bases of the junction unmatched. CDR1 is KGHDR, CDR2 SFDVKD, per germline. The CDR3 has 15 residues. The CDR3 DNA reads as TGTGCCACCAGTGATTGGACAGGGGGATCCAATGAGCAGTTCTTC. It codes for CATSDWTGGSNEQFF.

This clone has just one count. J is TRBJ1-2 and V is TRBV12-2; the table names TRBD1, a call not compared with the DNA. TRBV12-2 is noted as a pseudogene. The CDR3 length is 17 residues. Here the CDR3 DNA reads TGTGCAAGTCGCTTCCGTGGACAGGAGTCATCTAACTATGGCTACACCTTC. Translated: CASRFRGQESSNYGYTF.

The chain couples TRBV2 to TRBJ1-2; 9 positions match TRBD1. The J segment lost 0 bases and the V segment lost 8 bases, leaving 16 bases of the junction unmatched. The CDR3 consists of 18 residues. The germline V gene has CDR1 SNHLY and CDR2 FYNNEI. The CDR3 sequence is CASWAGTGTLGANYGYTF. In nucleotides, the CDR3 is TGTGCCAGCTGGGCCGGGACAGGGACGTTGGGGGCTAACTATGGCTACACCTTC.

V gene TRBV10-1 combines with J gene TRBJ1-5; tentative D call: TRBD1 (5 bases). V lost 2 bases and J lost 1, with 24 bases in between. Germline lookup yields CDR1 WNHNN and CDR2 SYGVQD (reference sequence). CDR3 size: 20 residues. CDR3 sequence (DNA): TGCGCCAGCAGTGAGCAGGGTCCAGAGAGTCCTGGGGGGAGCAATCAGCCCCAGCATTTT. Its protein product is CASSEQGPESPGGSNQPQHF.

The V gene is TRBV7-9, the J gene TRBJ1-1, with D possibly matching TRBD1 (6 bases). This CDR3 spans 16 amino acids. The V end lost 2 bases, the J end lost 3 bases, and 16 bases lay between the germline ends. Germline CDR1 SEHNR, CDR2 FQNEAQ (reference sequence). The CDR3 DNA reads TGTGCCAGCAGCTTACCAGGAACAGGGAAAGACACTGAAGCTTTCTTT. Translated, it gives CASSLPGTGKDTEAFF. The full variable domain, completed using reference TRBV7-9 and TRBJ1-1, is DTGVSQNPRHKITKRGQNVTFRCDPISEHNRLYWYRQTLGQGPEFLTYFQNEAQLEKSRLLSDRFSAERPKGSFSTLEIQRTEQGDSAMYLCASSLPGTGKDTEAFFGQGTRLTVV.